This entry lists 31 T cell receptor beta chains sequenced from one sample in a study of spatial heterogeneity in lung cancer. From the 5' RACE reads, TCRdb called clonotypes with MiXCR, one entry per CDR3 protein. The table shows about 47,000 distinct CDR3 sequences, with roughly 8.1% occurring only once. Time point denoted: blood at routine non-recurrence follow-up after resection. No cell sorting; template was whole RNA from tumor, lung tissue or PBMC. The input for sequencing was PBMCs, taken at follow-up. The receptors were gathered from a female donor with early-stage non-small cell lung cancer.

The chain uses TRBV6-5 and TRBJ2-7, with D perhaps given as TRBD1 or TRBD2 (5 bases each). The V and J ends lost 3 bases and 1 base respectively, with 13 bases between them. Germline V lookup: CDR1 MNHEY, CDR2 SVGAGI. The CDR3 has 15 residues. CDR3 region: CASSYRRDESYEQYF. DNA for the CDR3: TGTGCCAGCAGTTATAGACGGGACGAATCCTACGAGCAGTACTTC.

V is TRBV2 and J is TRBJ1-2; possibly TRBD1 for D (5 bases). V was cut by 6 bases and J by 4 bases, with 15 bases left in between. The germline gives CDR1 SNHLY, CDR2 FYNNEI. This CDR3 comprises 14 residues. For the CDR3, the DNA is TGTGCCAGCAGGGCCTGGGGGAGCGGCTATGGCTACACCTTC. It specifies CASRAWGSGYGYTF.

This chain links TRBV2 with TRBJ2-3; D may match TRBD1 or TRBD2 (5 bases each). V was shortened by 7 bases and J by 2 bases, with 13 bases between the two germline ends. Germline CDR1 is SNHLY and CDR2 is FYNNEI. The CDR3 runs to 14 residues. The CDR3 here is CASTGSGHTDTQYF. CDR3 nucleotide sequence: TGTGCCAGCACCGGTTCGGGGCACACAGATACGCAGTATTTT.

In this sample, this clonotype turned up many times. The V gene is TRBV7-8, the J gene TRBJ2-2, with 7 bases identical to TRBD1. The junction had 7 bases not matched to a gene; V was cut back by 4 bases and J by 2 bases. This CDR3 has 16 residues. CDR1 and CDR2 (germline): SGHVS, FQNEAQ. Here the CDR3 reads CASSSTGTANTGELFF. The CDR3 DNA reads TGTGCCAGCAGCTCTACCGGGACAGCAAACACCGGGGAGCTGTTTTTT.

Only a few counts were recorded for this clonotype. The chain is built from TRBV19 and TRBJ2-7; 8 nucleotides agree with TRBD2. The CDR3 consists of 14 residues. In germline, CDR1 is LNHDA, CDR2 SQIVND (reference sequence). After removal of 1 base from V and 3 bases from J, the junction contained 2 bases not matched to a gene. Written as DNA, the CDR3 is TGTGCCAGTAGTATAGTCGGGACTAGCTACGAGCAGTACTTC. Its protein product is CASSIVGTSYEQYF.

Many counts were recorded for this clonotype. J is TRBJ1-3 and V is TRBV7-9; D remains ambiguous. The ends were cut back, 5 bases at V and 4 bases at J, with 12 bases in the middle. This CDR3 contains 14 residues. Germline CDR1 reads SEHNR; CDR2 reads FQNEAQ (reference sequence). The DNA of the CDR3 is TGTGCCAGCAGCGACACCTCTCCCGGAAACACCATATATTTT. Translation gives CASSDTSPGNTIYF.

This clonotype showed up many times. This chain connects TRBV20-1 to TRBJ2-1; perhaps D is TRBD1 or TRBD2 (6 bases each). CDR1 and CDR2 from the germline V gene are DFQATT and SNEGSKA (reference sequence). Trimming stripped 3 bases from V and 0 bases from J, with 15 bases between. The CDR3 runs to 16 residues. The CDR3 bases are TGCAGTGCTAGTCTCAGGGGACTTAGCTCCTACAATGAGCAGTTCTTC. Residues: CSASLRGLSSYNEQFF.

This clonotype has at least ten counts. V and J are TRBV6-5 and TRBJ1-1; D not resolved. V was pared by 7 bases and J by 1 base, with 19 bases between. The CDR3 has 16 residues. The germline gives CDR1 MNHEY, CDR2 SVGAGI. CDR3 DNA sequence: TGTGCCAGCACCACGGGAGTGGGGATGGGGAACACTGAAGCTTTCTTT. Amino acid sequence: CASTTGVGMGNTEAFF.

This clonotype was seen many times. The rearrangement uses TRBV4-1 and TRBJ1-1; no clear D. V lost 3 bases, J lost 8 bases, and 19 bases lay in between. Germline V gene sequence: CDR1 MGHRA, CDR2 YSYEKL. The CDR3 sequence is 15 residues long. The CDR3 protein is CASSHPPKIDGEAFF. CDR3 DNA: TGCGCCAGCAGCCACCCTCCTAAGATCGACGGGGAAGCTTTCTTT.

This clonotype was seen repeatedly, ten times or more. CDR3 in amino acids: CASSLGRGKMNTEAFF. CDR3 bases: TGTGCCAGCAGCTTGGGTAGGGGCAAGATGAACACTGAAGCTTTCTTT. This sequence joins TRBV5-6 and TRBJ1-1; a possible D gene is TRBD1 (5 bases). With 0 bases removed from V and 0 bases from J, the gap between germline ends came to 12 bases. The germline gives CDR1 SGHDT, CDR2 YYEEEE. This CDR3 contains 16 residues.

This clonotype was detected a few times. The J gene is TRBJ2-7, the V gene TRBV20-1; D tentatively reads TRBD1 or TRBD2 (5 bases each). The V gene lost 6 bases and the J gene lost 3 bases, with 12 bases spanning the gap. From germline, CDR1 is DFQATT and CDR2 SNEGSKA (reference sequence). This CDR3 is built from 12 residues. Here the CDR3 reads CSASRGVYEQYF. In DNA, the CDR3 is TGCAGTGCCTCGAGAGGGGTCTACGAGCAGTACTTC.

This chain connects TRBV3-1 to TRBJ1-3, with unresolved D. Trimming removed 1 base at V and 0 bases at J, with 13 bases between. The germline gives CDR1 LGHDT, CDR2 YNNKEL (reference sequence). The CDR3 has 17 amino acids. CDR3 amino acids: CASSQANSRLSGNTIYF. The CDR3, as DNA: TGTGCCAGCAGCCAAGCCAACAGTCGACTCTCTGGAAACACCATATATTTT.

The chain recombines TRBV7-9 with TRBJ2-7, with 14 nucleotides matching TRBD2. V trimming: 5 bases; J trimming: 2 bases; junction bases outside the gene matches: 11. The CDR3 totals 18 residues. Germline CDR1 SEHNR, CDR2 FQNEAQ (reference sequence). The CDR3 reads CASSQGLAGVGEAYEQYF. CDR3 nucleotides: TGTGCCAGCAGCCAGGGACTAGCGGGGGTCGGGGAGGCCTACGAGCAGTACTTC.

This clonotype was detected once. At one of its ends the junction is not consistent with the germline gene, which may arise from a read error. V usage is TRBV18 and J usage is TRBJ2-2; D uncertain. The CDR3 spans 15 residues. Germline V gene lookup returns CDR1 KGHSH and CDR2 LQKENI. In DNA, the CDR3 is TGTGTCAGCTCACCTTTATCCGACGCCGGCGGGGAGCTGTTTTTT. Its translation: CVSSPLSDAGGELFF.

This clonotype was picked up a small number of times. The chain recombines TRBV5-1 with TRBJ2-6; no clear D. Between the trimmed V and J ends, which lost 0 bases and 4 bases, there was a span of 17 bases. From germline, CDR1 is SGHRS and CDR2 YFSETQ. The CDR3 runs 18 residues. The DNA of the CDR3 is TGCGCCAGCAGCTTGGACAGTACCGGCCCACAGGGGGCCAACGTCCTGACTTTC. Its protein product is CASSLDSTGPQGANVLTF.

At least ten counts were recorded for this clonotype. This sequence joins TRBV15 and TRBJ1-5; 7 bases are a match to TRBD1. The germline gives CDR1 LNHNV, CDR2 YYDKDF (reference sequence). CDR3 length: 14 residues. The V and J ends lost 5 bases and 5 bases, in that order; junction bases with no gene match: 6. CDR3 DNA: TGTGCCACCAGCCGACGGGACAGCTATCAGCCCCAGCATTTT. Protein: CATSRRDSYQPQHF. Full variable domain (missing parts from reference TRBV15 and TRBJ1-5): DAMVIQNPRYQVTQFGKPVTLSCSQTLNHNVMYWYQQKSSQAPKLLFHYYDKDFNNEADTPDNFQSRRPNTSFCFLDIRSPGLGDTAMYLCATSRRDSYQPQHFGDGTRLSIL.

This clonotype came up many times. The rearrangement uses TRBV28 and TRBJ2-1; 11 bases are shared with TRBD2. Trimming removed 3 bases from V and 7 bases from J; junction bases left unmatched: 5. CDR3 length: 15 residues. Germline V lookup: CDR1 MDHEN, CDR2 SYDVKM. CDR3 DNA: TGTGCCAGCAGTTTGGCGGGACTAGCGGCAAATGAGCAGTTCTTC. As protein: CASSLAGLAANEQFF.

This clonotype was found a few times. J is TRBJ2-3 and V is TRBV6-1; D ambiguous. Germline CDR1 is MNHNS and CDR2 is SASEGT. There are 14 residues in the CDR3. V gave up 1 base and J gave up 2 bases, with 7 bases separating them. This CDR3 reads CASSEDPTTDTQYF. The DNA of the CDR3 is TGTGCCAGCAGTGAAGACCCGACCACAGATACGCAGTATTTT.

This clonotype appeared a few times. The chain couples TRBV6-2 or TRBV6-3 to TRBJ2-7, with 11 bases that match TRBD1. The CDR3 runs 16 residues. Per the germline V gene, CDR1 is MNHEY and CDR2 is SVGEGT. After removal of 4 bases from V and 5 bases from J, the junction contained 10 bases not matched to a gene. The CDR3 loop is CASSSGTGGSSDEQYF. The CDR3 coding sequence is TGTGCCAGCAGTTCCGGGACAGGGGGGTCGTCCGACGAGCAGTACTTC.

This rearrangement joins TRBV7-9 to TRBJ2-5, with 7 bases matching TRBD2. Per germline, CDR1 SEHNR and CDR2 FQNEAQ (reference sequence). Losses at the gene ends were 5 bases for V and 1 base for J; bases not matched to a gene: 16. The CDR3 has 18 amino acids. The CDR3 is CASSPSLAVSSGQETQYF. In DNA form, the CDR3 reads TGTGCCAGCAGCCCCTCCCTAGCGGTATCAAGCGGCCAAGAGACCCAGTACTTC.

This clonotype was seen at least ten times. V gene TRBV5-1 combines with J gene TRBJ1-6, with D possibly matching TRBD1 (6 bases). There are 14 residues in the CDR3. Looked up from germline, CDR1 is SGHRS and CDR2 is YFSETQ. Trimming pared 0 bases from V and 8 bases from J, leaving 9 bases between. CDR3 sequence (DNA): TGCGCCAGCAGCTTGGACAGGGAAGATTCACCCCTCCACTTT. It encodes CASSLDREDSPLHF.

This clonotype appeared a few times. The genes are TRBV3-1 and TRBJ2-3; 9 nucleotides line up with TRBD2. Germline loops: CDR1 LGHDT, CDR2 YNNKEL (reference sequence). The trim removed 3 bases at V and 0 bases at J, leaving 19 bases unmatched. The CDR3 has 21 residues. CDR3 DNA: TGTGCCAGCAGCCAGGGCTTCGAAGGGCTAGCGGGGATCCCTAGCACAGATACGCAGTATTTT. It codes for CASSQGFEGLAGIPSTDTQYF.

The chain uses TRBV7-2 and TRBJ2-5, with a tentative D call TRBD2 (5 bases). The CDR3 is 14 residues long. V was clipped by 5 bases and J by 5 bases, with 15 bases between them. Germline V gene data show CDR1 as SGHTA and CDR2 as FQGNSA. The CDR3 is CASSPRSGVETQYF. The CDR3 DNA reads as TGTGCCAGCAGCCCCCGCTCCGGGGTTGAGACCCAGTACTTC.

This clonotype was seen a few times. The chain joins TRBV2 to TRBJ1-1, with 8 bases matching TRBD1. The trim removed 5 bases at V and 5 bases at J, leaving 7 bases unmatched. The CDR3 covers 14 residues. Germline CDR1 SNHLY, CDR2 FYNNEI. Here the CDR3 DNA reads TGTGCCAGCAGTCCGCAGGGGGCGCGTACTGAAGCTTTCTTT. Translating gives CASSPQGARTEAFF.

This clonotype was seen many times. This sequence joins TRBV2 and TRBJ1-5; D unclear. Trimming stripped 6 bases from V and 3 bases from J, with 12 bases between. The CDR3 loop spans 14 amino acids. The germline gives CDR1 SNHLY, CDR2 FYNNEI. The CDR3 DNA sequence: TGTGCCAGCAGCCCAACAGAGTACAATCAGCCCCAGCATTTT. Translating gives CASSPTEYNQPQHF.

The chain has TRBV24-1 and TRBJ2-2; the match to TRBD1 covers 7 bases. The CDR3 is 16 residues long. V lost 4 bases to trimming and J lost 1 base; unmatched junction nucleotides: 5. Germline-derived CDR1 and CDR2 are KGHDR and SFDVKD. CDR3 bases: TGTGCCACCAGTGACCCCAGACAGGGGAACACCGGGGAGCTGTTTTTT. It codes for CATSDPRQGNTGELFF.

V is TRBV7-8 and J is TRBJ2-6; 7 bases agree with TRBD1. The CDR3 spans 16 residues. In germline, CDR1 is SGHVS, CDR2 FQNEAQ. V lost 10 bases, J lost 0 bases, and 9 bases stayed unmatched. CDR3 nucleotides: TGTGCCACCACGGGCAGGGGGTACTCTGGGGCCAACGTCCTGACTTTC. This gives the protein CATTGRGYSGANVLTF.

This clonotype was seen only a few times. The chain couples TRBV20-1 to TRBJ1-5, with D perhaps matching TRBD1 (5 bases). This CDR3 is 15 amino acids long. Germline-derived CDR1 and CDR2 are DFQATT and SNEGSKA (reference sequence). V lost 2 bases, J lost 0 bases, and 11 bases lay in between. CDR3 residues: CSARPRGISNQPQHF. The CDR3 nucleotides are TGCAGTGCTAGACCCCGGGGGATTAGCAATCAGCCCCAGCATTTT.

This clonotype was recorded at least ten times. This chain links TRBV6-6 with TRBJ1-2; 9 bases align to TRBD1. The CDR3 is made up of 14 amino acids. Unmatched junction bases numbered 6, after V lost 7 bases and J lost 3 bases. Germline-derived CDR1 and CDR2 are MNHNY and SVGAGI (reference sequence). CDR3 protein: CASTAGQGHYGYTF. In DNA form, the CDR3 reads TGTGCCAGCACAGCTGGACAGGGGCACTATGGCTACACCTTC.

By frequency in the sample, this clonotype is medium-sized. The J gene is TRBJ2-5, the V gene TRBV7-3; possibly TRBD2 for D (6 bases). Germline V gene data show CDR1 as SGHTA and CDR2 as FQGTGA. The V and J ends lost 5 bases and 5 bases respectively, with 12 bases between them. The length of the CDR3 is 13 residues. The CDR3 DNA reads TGTGCCAGCAGCCTGGGGGGTTCGGAGACCCAGTACTTC. It encodes CASSLGGSETQYF.

This clonotype was seen repeatedly, ten times or more. The chain carries TRBV20-1 and TRBJ2-7, with TRBD2 matching 11 bases. The CDR3 covers 14 residues. Germline CDR1 is DFQATT and CDR2 is SNEGSKA (reference sequence). J lost 5 bases, V lost 0 bases, and 3 bases had no gene match. The CDR3: CSARDGTSGNEQYF. For the CDR3, the DNA is TGCAGTGCTAGAGACGGGACTAGCGGTAACGAGCAGTACTTC.